The 15 T cell receptor beta chains reported below all come from one sample, sequenced in a study of cytomegalovirus exposure and HLA in healthy donors. Both 60 Vbeta primers and 13 Jbeta primers went into the PCR. Assay: immunoSEQ multiplex PCR; the TCRdb copy retains only in-frame clones and omits some. In the table there are some 130,000 clones, more than 80% of which are singletons. The sample taken for sequencing was PBMCs. The source is a woman in her twenties or thirties in good health and CMV-seropositive.

This chain joins TRBV9 and TRBJ2-2, with D unclear. This CDR3 is 15 amino acids long. Looked up from germline, CDR1 is SGDLS and CDR2 is YYNGEE. V was shortened by 2 bases and J by 4 bases, with 12 bases between the two germline ends. This CDR3 reads CASSVGPESTGELFF. The DNA of the CDR3 is TGTGCCAGCAGCGTTGGTCCGGAGAGCACCGGGGAGCTGTTTTTT.

The V call is TRBV28, the J call TRBJ1-3, with 11 bases lining up with TRBD1. Trimming at V came to 1 base and at J to 3 bases, leaving 5 bases not matched to a gene. Germline V gene lookup returns CDR1 MDHEN and CDR2 SYDVKM. This CDR3 has 17 amino acids. CDR3 sequence (DNA): TGTGCCAGCAGTTTATTACCCGGGACAGGGGGTGGAAACACCATATATTTT. Encoded protein: CASSLLPGTGGGNTIYF.

V gene TRBV30 combines with J gene TRBJ2-5; 16 nucleotides line up with TRBD2. Germline assignment: CDR1 GTSNPN and CDR2 SVGIG (reference sequence). With 0 bases clipped from V and 4 bases from J, the junction kept 5 bases outside the gene matches. There are 17 residues in the CDR3. The CDR3 here is CAWSVGTSGGAGETQYF. The CDR3 DNA reads TGTGCCTGGAGTGTGGGGACTAGCGGGGGGGCGGGAGAGACCCAGTACTTC.

The V gene is TRBV5-1, the J gene TRBJ2-3, with D possibly TRBD1 on 6 matching bases. The V end was cut by 2 bases, the J end by 5 bases, with 9 bases between. Germline V gene lookup returns CDR1 SGHRS and CDR2 YFSETQ. This CDR3 region has 13 residues. The CDR3 DNA reads TGCGCCAGCAGCTTAACAGGGAGAGATACGCAGTATTTT. Translated, it gives CASSLTGRDTQYF.

This CDR3 is CSVQGREVGEQFF. In nucleotides, the CDR3 is TGCAGCGTTCAGGGCAGGGAGGTAGGTGAGCAGTTCTTC. V gene TRBV29-1 combines with J gene TRBJ2-1, with a possible D match to TRBD2 (6 bases). The CDR3 loop spans 13 amino acids. CDR1 is SQVTM, CDR2 ANQGSEA, per germline. The V end lost 5 bases, the J end lost 9 bases, and 17 bases lay between the germline ends.

The chain is built from TRBV7-9 and TRBJ2-7, with D perhaps matching TRBD1 (6 bases). The CDR3 totals 13 residues. In germline, CDR1 is SEHNR, CDR2 FQNEAQ (reference sequence). Trimming removed 2 bases from V and 3 bases from J, with 8 bases in between. The CDR3 bases are TGTGCCAGCAGCTTAAGGGACAACTACGAGCAGTACTTC. It yields the protein CASSLRDNYEQYF.

The rearrangement uses TRBV28 and TRBJ1-4, with a tentative D call TRBD1 (6 bases). The V end was cut by 7 bases, the J end by 6 bases, with 12 bases between. Looked up from germline, CDR1 is MDHEN and CDR2 is SYDVKM. CDR3 length equals 13 residues. The CDR3 sequence is CASTVGGDEKLFF. In DNA form, the CDR3 reads TGTGCCAGCACGGTAGGGGGGGATGAAAAACTGTTTTTT. The full variable domain, completed using reference TRBV28 and TRBJ1-4, is DVKVTQSSRYLVKRTGEKVFLECVQDMDHENMFWYRQDPGLGLRLIYFSYDVKMKEKGDIPEGYSVSREKKERFSLILESASTNQTSMYLCASTVGGDEKLFFGSGTQLSVL.

Worth noting for this clone: Other nucleotide sequences in the sample specify the same CDR3. CDR3 DNA sequence: TGTGCCAGCAGTTATCGGGGTGAGCAGTACTTC. This encodes CASSYRGEQYF. The chain employs TRBV6-5 and TRBJ2-7, with D possibly TRBD2 on 5 matching bases. The V gene's germline CDR1 is MNHEY and CDR2 SVGAGI. This CDR3 region has 11 residues. V dropped 3 bases and J dropped 7 bases, with 7 bases sitting between them.

This clone was picked up a small number of times. V and J are TRBV5-1 and TRBJ2-7; 8 nucleotides align to TRBD2. V lost 3 bases to trimming and J lost 3 bases; unmatched junction nucleotides: 5. This CDR3 has 14 amino acids. Germline V gene data show CDR1 as SGHRS and CDR2 as YFSETQ. The CDR3 coding sequence is TGCGCCAGCAGCTACGGACTAGCTAACTACGAGCAGTACTTC. Protein sequence: CASSYGLANYEQYF.

This chain links TRBV4-1 with TRBJ2-7; TRBD1 might be the D (8 bases). The V and J ends lost 4 bases and 7 bases respectively, with 23 bases between them. This CDR3 has 16 residues. Germline CDR1 is MGHRA and CDR2 is YSYEKL. The CDR3: CASSPLQGEGVGEQYF. CDR3 sequence (DNA): TGCGCCAGCAGCCCCTTACAGGGGGAGGGGGTAGGGGAGCAGTACTTC.

This clone showed up just once. J is TRBJ2-1 and V is TRBV5-4; D is unclear. The CDR3 is 14 amino acids. CDR1 is SGHNT and CDR2 is YYREEE in the germline V gene (reference sequence). Trimming pared 0 bases from V and 3 bases from J, leaving 7 bases between. The CDR3 region has the DNA TGTGCCAGCAGCTTGGAAAGACTCTACAATGAGCAGTTCTTC. The encoded protein is CASSLERLYNEQFF.

The chain joins TRBV5-6 to TRBJ2-7, with D perhaps TRBD1 (5 bases). Germline CDR1 and CDR2: SGHDT and YYEEEE. Trimming shortened V by 0 bases and J by 7 bases, and 11 bases separated the two germline ends. This CDR3 has 13 residues. CDR3 in DNA: TGTGCCAGCAGCTTGGACAGGTTTAGGGAGCAGTACTTC. This translates into CASSLDRFREQYF.

This chain uses TRBV7-9 with TRBJ2-5; 7 positions match TRBD1. Germline assignment: CDR1 SEHNR and CDR2 FQNEAQ (reference sequence). Trimming cost V 1 base and J 5 bases; bases outside gene matches: 10. The CDR3 is made up of 16 amino acids. CDR3 sequence reads: CASSLETGNWGETQYF. The DNA for the CDR3 is TGTGCCAGCAGCTTAGAGACAGGGAACTGGGGGGAGACCCAGTACTTC.

This clone was counted a single time. The rearrangement joins TRBV7-9 to TRBJ1-5, with a weak D call TRBD1 (6 bases). Germline CDR1 reads SEHNR; CDR2 reads FQNEAQ (reference sequence). The germline V and J ends were trimmed by 5 bases and 5 bases, with 13 bases remaining between them. The CDR3 covers 14 residues. CDR3 region: CASSIQGGDQPQHF. DNA for the CDR3: TGTGCCAGCAGCATACAGGGTGGGGATCAGCCCCAGCATTTT.

This chain links TRBV19 with TRBJ2-1; D gene ambiguous. CDR1 LNHDA and CDR2 SQIVND come from the germline V gene (reference sequence). The CDR3 length is 13 residues. V lost 3 bases to trimming and J lost 7 bases, with 10 bases between them. Written as DNA, the CDR3 is TGTGCCAGTAGTATCGTTCGAGAGAATGAGCAGTTCTTC. It is translated as CASSIVRENEQFF.